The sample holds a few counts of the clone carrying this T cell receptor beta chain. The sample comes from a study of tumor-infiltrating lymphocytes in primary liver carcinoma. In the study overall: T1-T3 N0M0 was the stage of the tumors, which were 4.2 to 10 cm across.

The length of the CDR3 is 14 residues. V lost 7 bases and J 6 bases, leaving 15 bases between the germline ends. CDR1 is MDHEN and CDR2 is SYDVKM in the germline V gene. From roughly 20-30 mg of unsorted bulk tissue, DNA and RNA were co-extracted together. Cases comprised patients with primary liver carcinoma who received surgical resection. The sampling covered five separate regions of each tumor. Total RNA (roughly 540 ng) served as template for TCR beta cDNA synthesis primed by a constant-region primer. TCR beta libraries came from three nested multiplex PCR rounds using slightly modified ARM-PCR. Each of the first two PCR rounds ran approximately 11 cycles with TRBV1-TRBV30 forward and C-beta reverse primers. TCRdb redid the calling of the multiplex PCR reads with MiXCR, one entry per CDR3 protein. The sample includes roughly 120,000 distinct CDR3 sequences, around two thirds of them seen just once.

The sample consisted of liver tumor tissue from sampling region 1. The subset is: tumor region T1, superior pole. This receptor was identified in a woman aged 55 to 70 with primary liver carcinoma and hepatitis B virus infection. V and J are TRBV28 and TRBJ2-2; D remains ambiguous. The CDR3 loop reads CASTPRTGSGELFF. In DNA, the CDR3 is TGTGCCAGCACACCCCGGACCGGGTCCGGGGAGCTGTTTTTT.